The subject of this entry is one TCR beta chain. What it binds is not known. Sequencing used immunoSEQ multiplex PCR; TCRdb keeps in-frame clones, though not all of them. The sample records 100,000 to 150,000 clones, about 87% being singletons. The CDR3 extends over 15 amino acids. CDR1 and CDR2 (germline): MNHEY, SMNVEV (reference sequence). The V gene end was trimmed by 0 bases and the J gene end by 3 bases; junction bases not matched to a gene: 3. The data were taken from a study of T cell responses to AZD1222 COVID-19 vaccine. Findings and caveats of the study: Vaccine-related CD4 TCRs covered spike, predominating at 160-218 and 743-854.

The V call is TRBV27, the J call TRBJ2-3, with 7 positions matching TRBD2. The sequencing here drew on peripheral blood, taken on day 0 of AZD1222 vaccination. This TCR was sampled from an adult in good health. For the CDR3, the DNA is TGTGCCAGCAGTTTATCGTGGGGAGGGACAGATACGCAGTATTTT. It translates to CASSLSWGGTDTQYF.